Listed below are T cell receptor beta chains from one sample, sequenced in a study of a mutant IDH1 vaccine in newly diagnosed glioma. This table comes from immunoSEQ multiplex PCR, and its TCRdb copy is limited to in-frame clones, with some not included. This sample has 50,000 or so clones, with roughly 80% found just once. Which antigens these TCRs recognize remains unknown. The sequenced sample was PBMCs, obtained from a glioma patient whose treatment included an IDH1 peptide vaccine. All receptors come from a woman in her forties or fifties with glioma. Each CDR3 is given with its conserved first and last residue. A D gene is named only where the DNA matches it firmly. Size is stated for part of the rows, as once, few or many counts, or as a class when the clone is expanded.

V gene	J gene	D gene	clone size	CDR3 protein
TRBV6-6	TRBJ1-1	TRBD1	.	CASSYVPGGTEAFF
TRBV19	TRBJ2-1	TRBD2	.	CASSPGLARNEQFF
TRBV6-6	TRBJ2-1	.	.	CASSYVANEQFF
TRBV25-1	TRBJ1-2	TRBD1	.	CASSVQGARIGDGYTF
TRBV14	TRBJ1-1	.	once	CASSPGYGSTEAFF
TRBV6-5	TRBJ1-2	.	.	CASSYGINYGYTF
TRBV19	TRBJ2-1	TRBD1	.	CASKSFSTGNNEQFF
TRBV5-6	TRBJ2-1	TRBD2	.	CASSRGTSGTNNEQFF
TRBV6-6	TRBJ1-5	TRBD1	.	CASTKGTGLGNQPQHF
TRBV6-6	TRBJ2-3	TRBD2	.	CSGGSTDTQYF
TRBV6-6	TRBJ2-7	TRBD2	.	CASSPGTTSGEQYF
TRBV5-6	TRBJ1-2	TRBD1	.	CASSRGTGPEEGTYYGYTF
TRBV19	TRBJ2-7	TRBD1	.	CASSPGGYEQYF
TRBV11-3	TRBJ2-7	.	.	CASSLGAGTYEQYF
TRBV5-1	TRBJ1-2	TRBD1	.	CASSPWDRGGGYTF
TRBV19	TRBJ1-1	.	.	CASRATGNTEAFF
TRBV11-2	TRBJ1-6	.	.	CASSLDGGAYNSPLHF
TRBV27	TRBJ1-1	.	.	CASGALPAEAFF
TRBV28	TRBJ2-3	TRBD2	.	CASSLLAGGFLTDTQYF
TRBV11-2	TRBJ2-7	.	.	CASSVGLPYEQYF
TRBV12-5	TRBJ1-3	.	.	CASGSTGTPGNTIYF
TRBV5-1	TRBJ2-6	.	once	CASSRSGRSNSGANVLTF
TRBV6-4	TRBJ2-7	.	.	CASTPQSVSSYEQYF
TRBV19	TRBJ1-1	.	.	CASSINPANTEAFF